Listed below are T cell receptor beta chains from one sample, sequenced in a study of Tregs in tolerant kidney transplant recipients. These receptors lack a known antigen. TCRdb's table, derived via immunoSEQ multiplex PCR, lists solely in-frame clones and lacks some. Found here are fewer than 20,000 clones, more than 60% of them singletons; the top ten hold 3% to 3.5%. The source material was Tregs from blood cultured with allogeneic cells. Source of these receptors: a human donor in good health. Both conserved end residues are part of each CDR3. D genes are given only for firm matches. The size entry is marked missing in some rows and otherwise reads once, few, many or a size class.

j_call d_call v_call clone_size cdr3_nt cdr3_aa
TRBJ2-2 . TRBV27 . TGTGCCAGCATCCCGGGGACACCCTTTTTCACCGGGGAGCTGTTTTTT CASIPGTPFFTGELFF
TRBJ1-2 . TRBV18 once TGTGCCAGCTCACCAAGGGAGGGGGGTCCAGGAGGCTACACCTTC CASSPREGGPGGYTF
TRBJ1-2 . TRBV19 . TGTGCCAGTAGTGCAGGGTGGACTAACTATGGCTACACCTTC CASSAGWTNYGYTF
TRBJ2-1 . TRBV6-6 few TGTGCCAGCAGTTACTCAAGCACGGGACGAAATGAGCAGTTCTTC CASSYSSTGRNEQFF
TRBJ2-2 TRBD1 TRBV6-1 medium-sized TGTGCCAGCAGTGTACAGGGGACCGGGGAGCTGTTTTTT CASSVQGTGELFF
TRBJ1-1 . TRBV7-2 . TGTGCCAGCAGTGAGACGGTGAACACTGAAGCTTTCTTT CASSETVNTEAFF
TRBJ2-5 . TRBV7-9 few TGTGCCAGCAGAAGTGGAAACTCTCGAGAGACCCAGTACTTC CASRSGNSRETQYF
TRBJ2-7 . TRBV18 . TGTGCCAGCTCACCACTACGGGTAGCCTCCTACGAGCAGTACTTC CASSPLRVASYEQYF
TRBJ2-7 . TRBV18 . TGTGCCAGCTCACGCGGGGATTACTACGAGCAGTACTTC CASSRGDYYEQYF
TRBJ2-2 . TRBV5-4 . TGTGCCAGCAGCCCGTGGGGGACCGGGGAGCTGTTTTTT CASSPWGTGELFF
TRBJ2-7 TRBD1 TRBV6-5 . TGTGCCAGCAGCCGGGACAGGGGAACCTACGAGCAGTACTTC CASSRDRGTYEQYF